This T cell receptor beta chain stems from a study of blood T cell repertoires in COVID-19. Study-level information: The United States, Italy and Spain provided the acute and convalescent COVID-19 samples. From T cells, B-cell-depleted T cells, or PBMCs came the material, which was cDNA or gDNA.

As originally analysed: Amplification from reference gene primers served as the basis for estimated nucleated cell counts. The data were produced by immunoSEQ multiplex PCR, yet TCRdb's version contains in-frame clones alone and is incomplete. V, J and clone size reflect that table, while D and trimming were determined from the DNA. The sample comprises fewer than 200,000 clones, 70% to 90% of which are singletons, and 20% to 25% rests with the top ten. This clone showed up just once. The CDR3 consists of 15 residues. Germline trimming cut 5 bases from V and 4 bases from J; bases unmatched to any gene: 5. Germline V gene lookup returns CDR1 MNHEY and CDR2 SMNVEV (reference sequence).

Sequences were obtained from peripheral blood. The TCR originated in an older man with active or convalescent COVID-19. The rearrangement uses TRBV27 and TRBJ1-5; TRBD1 aligns across 10 bases. This chain's CDR3 is CASSAPGQGNQPQHF. CDR3 in DNA: TGTGCCAGCAGTGCCCCGGGACAGGGGAATCAGCCCCAGCATTTT.